This section outlines one T cell receptor beta chain sequence together with its context. The V and J ends lost 8 bases and 4 bases, in that order; junction bases with no gene match: 6. The germline gives CDR1 SGHVS, CDR2 FNYEAQ. The CDR3 spans 14 residues. This sample is part of a study of OX40 agonist ivuxolimab in advanced cancers. About the study: Patients got intravenous ivuxolimab at 0.01 to 10 mg/kg every 2 weeks.

The data were produced by immunoSEQ multiplex PCR, yet TCRdb's version contains in-frame clones alone and is incomplete. The repertoire holds tens of thousands of clones, with roughly 84% as singletons. The material sequenced was CD4+ or CD8+ T cells sorted from blood, taken in a trial of the OX40 agonist ivuxolimab. The chain combines TRBV7-6 with TRBJ2-2, with 8 bases aligning to TRBD1. This TCR was recovered from an adult with an advanced solid tumor such as melanoma, head and neck, liver or kidney cancer. CDR3 coding DNA: TGTGCCAGCCAGGGGGCGGTCTCCACCGGGGAGCTGTTTTTT. This codes for CASQGAVSTGELFF.